This record looks at one TCR beta chain sequence and its context. As originally analysed: Amplification of reference gene primers was used by the study to estimate nucleated cell counts. Sequenced by immunoSEQ multiplex PCR; TCRdb stores in-frame clones only, minus some. The V and J calls and clone size were taken over from that table, and D and trimming were inferred from the DNA. The profile shows 120,000 to 150,000 clones, around nine tenths of them singletons. These data come from a study of blood T cell repertoires in COVID-19. In the study overall: Specimens from acute and convalescent COVID-19 originated in the United States, Italy and Spain. T cells, B-cell-depleted T cells, or PBMCs provided the cDNA or gDNA that served as material.

The sequenced sample consisted of peripheral blood. The sequence was obtained from a human donor in a cohort sampled during active COVID-19.

CDR3 nucleotides: TGTGCCAGCAGGGGACATCTACTAAATCAGCCCCAGCATTTT. Translated, it gives CASRGHLLNQPQHF. The chain couples TRBV28 to TRBJ1-5, with a possible D match to TRBD1 (6 bases). Germline values: CDR1 MDHEN, CDR2 SYDVKM. The CDR3 spans 14 residues. Trimming stripped 6 bases from V and 4 bases from J, with 13 bases between.